One and the same sample provided the 5 T cell receptor beta chains below, sequenced in a study of beta chain features in type 1 diabetes. For these receptors, no antigen is known. Of the isolated RNA, all was reverse transcribed, and so the sequenced material was expressed TCRB transcripts. Generated by immunoSEQ multiplex PCR, the TCRdb table keeps only in-frame clones and is missing some. The table lists hundreds of thousands of clones, 11% to 15% of them singletons. Study findings and constraints: In every one of the four CD4+ subsets, TCRB CDR3s were moderately but significantly shorter in Type 1 diabetes patients.

The sequenced material came from naive CD4+ T cells from blood. The source of these receptors is a man aged 18 to 30 with type 1 diabetes.

The chain links TRBV4-2 to TRBJ1-2, with no clear D. Germline V CDR1 and CDR2: LGHNA, YNFKEQ. The CDR3 spans 15 residues. Trimming pared 0 bases from V and 2 bases from J, leaving 10 bases between. This CDR3 reads CASSQDLIQNYGYTF. The DNA of the CDR3 is TGTGCCAGCAGCCAAGATTTAATACAGAACTATGGCTACACCTTC.

The chain links TRBV7-9 to TRBJ2-3; D may match TRBD1 or TRBD2 (6 bases each). The CDR3 length is 14 residues. CDR1 is SEHNR, CDR2 FQNEAQ, per germline (reference sequence). V gave up 4 bases and J gave up 0 bases, with 8 bases separating them. The CDR3 bases are TGTGCCAGCAGCTCCGGGGGCAGCACAGATACGCAGTATTTT. Amino acid sequence: CASSSGGSTDTQYF.

The chain combines TRBV6-5 with TRBJ2-3; perhaps TRBD1 as D (5 bases). Germline loops: CDR1 MNHEY, CDR2 SVGAGI. Trimming took 6 bases from V and 5 from J, leaving 12 bases between them. The CDR3 consists of 13 residues. CDR3 region: CASRSVGEDTQYF. Here the CDR3 DNA reads TGTGCCAGCAGATCCGTAGGGGAAGATACGCAGTATTTT.

This rearrangement joins TRBV6-6 to TRBJ1-2; TRBD1 agrees at 9 bases. The CDR3 is 13 amino acids. V was clipped by 6 bases and J by 6 bases; unmatched bases: 5. The germline V gene has CDR1 MNHNY and CDR2 SVGAGI (reference sequence). CDR3 nucleotide sequence: TGTGCCAGCAGAAGAGGGACAGGGAATGGCTACACCTTC. Translation gives CASRRGTGNGYTF.

This clone turned up a few times. The rearrangement links TRBV7-8 to TRBJ2-5; D might be TRBD1 (5 bases). The CDR3 has 14 residues. The V end was cut by 0 bases, the J end by 5 bases, with 10 bases between. In germline, CDR1 is SGHVS, CDR2 FQNEAQ. CDR3 DNA: TGTGCCAGCAGCTTAGCGATAAGGGGTGAGACCCAGTACTTC. This codes for CASSLAIRGETQYF.